The T cell receptor beta chain described here comes from a study of blood T cell repertoires in COVID-19. The protocol was immunoSEQ multiplex PCR, while the TCRdb copy is restricted to in-frame clones and leaves out a portion. The data show roughly 160,000 clones, with 90% seen just once and about 0.54% held by the top ten. The sequenced material came from peripheral blood. This receptor was obtained from a man aged 45-65 years with acute or convalescent COVID-19.

Here the CDR3 reads CASSLPIPMRDTQYF. CDR3 sequence (DNA): TGTGCCAGCAGTCTACCCATCCCTATGCGGGATACGCAGTATTTT. The gene calls are TRBV6-2 or TRBV6-3 and TRBJ2-3; D is ambiguous. Germline assignment: CDR1 MNHEY and CDR2 SVGEGT. The CDR3 is made up of 15 amino acids. V was clipped by 5 bases and J by 6 bases, with 18 bases between them.